Below are 28 T cell receptor beta chains sequenced from a single sample in a study of OX40 agonist ivuxolimab in advanced cancers. Produced via immunoSEQ multiplex PCR; TCRdb's table is partial and in-frame only. The data hold about 100,000 clones, with around 91% observed a single time. Specimen: CD4+ or CD8+ T cells sorted from blood, collected in a trial of the OX40 agonist ivuxolimab. The receptor set was obtained from an adult with an advanced solid tumor such as melanoma, head and neck, liver or kidney cancer.

This clone was found a few times. This rearrangement joins TRBV6-5 to TRBJ1-1; 12 bases agree with TRBD1. The CDR3 consists of 15 residues. V gave up 6 bases and J gave up 10 bases; unmatched junction bases: 12. The germline gives CDR1 MNHEY, CDR2 SVGAGI. This CDR3 reads CASRDQGQGAMGAFF. The CDR3 DNA reads as TGTGCCAGCAGAGATCAGGGACAGGGGGCTATGGGAGCTTTCTTT.

The chain couples TRBV11-3 to TRBJ1-1, with TRBD1 as a possible D gene (5 bases). The CDR3 is made up of 16 amino acids. Per the germline V gene, CDR1 is SGHNT and CDR2 is YENEEA. The V end was cut by 4 bases, the J end by 4 bases, with 19 bases between. CDR3 sequence (DNA): TGTGCCAGCAGCTCCCGGTGGGGCGGAGACGGCACTGAAGCTTTCTTT. Its protein product is CASSSRWGGDGTEAFF.

The chain joins TRBV15 to TRBJ2-5; D possibly matches TRBD1 or TRBD2 (5 bases each). V lost 0 bases, J lost 4 bases, and 12 bases lay in between. The CDR3 contains 15 residues. Germline V gene sequence: CDR1 LNHNV, CDR2 YYDKDF (reference sequence). The CDR3 region is CATSRDGDGVETQYF. Written as DNA, the CDR3 is TGTGCCACCAGCAGAGATGGGGACGGGGTAGAGACCCAGTACTTC.

This clone was counted a single time. The chain recombines TRBV6-1 with TRBJ1-5; the D gene is possibly TRBD1 (5 bases). With 3 bases removed from V and 5 bases from J, the gap between germline ends came to 11 bases. The CDR3 spans 14 residues. In germline, CDR1 is MNHNS, CDR2 SASEGT. The DNA of the CDR3 is TGTGCCAGCAGTGAGGGTCAGGGTCATCAGCCCCAGCATTTT. Its protein is CASSEGQGHQPQHF.

The chain joins TRBV27 to TRBJ2-7; TRBD1 agrees at 10 bases. Trimming cost V 7 bases and J 2 bases; bases outside gene matches: 8. CDR1 is MNHEY, CDR2 SMNVEV, per germline (reference sequence). The CDR3 covers 15 residues. The CDR3 nucleotides are TGTGCCAGCACGCTAGGGACAGGGGAAACCTACGAGCAGTACTTC. Encoded protein: CASTLGTGETYEQYF.

The chain links TRBV19 to TRBJ2-3; TRBD1 might be the D (5 bases). This CDR3 has 14 amino acids. With 3 bases removed from V and 2 bases from J, the gap between germline ends came to 9 bases. The germline gives CDR1 LNHDA, CDR2 SQIVND (reference sequence). The CDR3 spells CASSIGHLTDTQYF. The CDR3 coding sequence is TGTGCCAGTAGTATTGGACACCTCACAGATACGCAGTATTTT.

The gene calls are TRBV27 and TRBJ2-2; D is perhaps TRBD1 (6 bases). Germline V gene lookup returns CDR1 MNHEY and CDR2 SMNVEV (reference sequence). This CDR3 has 16 residues. V lost 5 bases and J 0 bases, leaving 13 bases between the germline ends. The CDR3: CASSHAGTSNTGELFF. CDR3 DNA sequence: TGTGCCAGCAGTCACGCCGGGACATCGAACACCGGGGAGCTGTTTTTT.

The chain links TRBV10-2 to TRBJ1-5; TRBD1 matches 8 bases. Trimming removed 5 bases from V and 6 bases from J; junction bases left unmatched: 9. CDR3 length equals 15 residues. Germline V gives CDR1 WSHSY, CDR2 SAAADI. The CDR3: CASSMSRGLVQPQHF. The CDR3 DNA sequence: TGCGCCAGCAGTATGAGCAGGGGGCTTGTTCAGCCCCAGCATTTT.

The chain employs TRBV6-1 and TRBJ1-1, with D perhaps matching TRBD1 (6 bases). Trimming took off 8 bases at V and 2 bases at J, with 15 bases between the two ends. This CDR3 contains 14 residues. Looked up from germline, CDR1 is MNHNS and CDR2 is SASEGT. The CDR3 DNA reads TGTGCCAGCGGGAGGGGGGGCCCCAACACTGAAGCTTTCTTT. This sequence encodes CASGRGGPNTEAFF.

The V and J genes are TRBV5-1 and TRBJ2-7, with D hard to call. V shed 3 bases and J shed 3 bases, with 13 bases lying between them. There are 14 residues in the CDR3. In germline, CDR1 is SGHRS, CDR2 YFSETQ. The CDR3 spells CASSSKVGIYEQYF. The CDR3, as DNA: TGCGCCAGCAGCTCAAAGGTTGGGATCTACGAGCAGTACTTC.

The J gene is TRBJ2-2, the V gene TRBV10-1; D is uncertain. Trimming took off 6 bases at V and 8 bases at J, with 13 bases between the two ends. Germline-derived CDR1 and CDR2 are WNHNN and SYGVQD (reference sequence). This CDR3 has 13 residues. The CDR3 is CASRLDDAGELFF. DNA of the CDR3: TGCGCCAGCAGATTAGACGACGCGGGGGAGCTGTTTTTT.

This chain links TRBV7-3 with TRBJ2-2; D is possibly TRBD2 (7 bases). The CDR3 consists of 15 residues. Germline-derived CDR1 and CDR2 are SGHTA and FQGTGA. Trimming removed 2 bases at V and 5 bases at J, with 12 bases between. CDR3 sequence (DNA): TGTGCCAGCAGCTTAGGCAGGGGAGGGACCGGGGAGCTGTTTTTT. Its protein product is CASSLGRGGTGELFF.

This chain uses TRBV2 with TRBJ2-3; D gene uncertain. CDR3 length equals 15 residues. CDR1 and CDR2 from the germline V gene are SNHLY and FYNNEI. Trimming shortened V by 0 bases and J by 5 bases, and 12 bases separated the two germline ends. CDR3 in amino acids: CASSEAFPRLDTQYF. The CDR3 nucleotides read TGTGCCAGCAGTGAAGCGTTCCCCCGGCTAGATACGCAGTATTTT. The full variable domain, with the rest looked up from reference TRBV2 and TRBJ2-3, is EPEVTQTPSHQVTQMGQEVILRCVPISNHLYFYWYRQILGQKVEFLVSFYNNEISEKSEIFDDQFSVERPDGSNFTLKIRSTKLEDSAMYFCASSEAFPRLDTQYFGPGTRLTVL.

The chain is built from TRBV5-1 and TRBJ1-6; 8 nucleotides align to TRBD1. The CDR3 is 16 amino acids. CDR1 is SGHRS, CDR2 YFSETQ, per germline. V dropped 6 bases and J dropped 4; count of bases not matched to a gene: 9. DNA for the CDR3: TGCGCCAGCACCGAAGACAGGGGTGCTTATAATTCACCCCTCCACTTT. The encoded protein is CASTEDRGAYNSPLHF.

This rearrangement joins TRBV5-1 to TRBJ1-2, with 10 bases identical to TRBD1. Looked up from germline, CDR1 is SGHRS and CDR2 is YFSETQ. The CDR3 sequence is 14 residues long. V gave up 0 bases and J gave up 6 bases; unmatched junction bases: 2. The CDR3 here is CASSLGQGADGYTF. The DNA for the CDR3 is TGCGCCAGCAGCTTGGGACAGGGGGCCGATGGCTACACCTTC. Combining the CDR3 with reference TRBV5-1 and TRBJ1-2 gives the whole variable domain KAGVTQTPRYLIKTRGQQVTLSCSPISGHRSVSWYQQTPGQGLQFLFEYFSETQRNKGNFPGRFSGRQFSNSRSEMNVSTLELGDSALYLCASSLGQGADGYTFGSGTRLTVV.

This clone was detected only once. Here the CDR3 reads CASSEGRLAGSDTQYF. CDR3 coding DNA: TGTGCCAGTAGTGAGGGCCGACTAGCGGGATCAGATACGCAGTATTTT. The rearrangement joins TRBV19 to TRBJ2-3, with TRBD2 matching 11 bases. This CDR3 has 16 amino acids. Germline loops: CDR1 LNHDA, CDR2 SQIVND (reference sequence). After removal of 5 bases from V and 4 bases from J, the junction contained 8 bases not matched to a gene.

The rearrangement uses TRBV7-8 and TRBJ1-6; D may be TRBD1 (6 bases). CDR3 length: 16 amino acids. Trimming took off 7 bases at V and 4 bases at J, with 17 bases between the two ends. The germline gives CDR1 SGHVS, CDR2 FQNEAQ. The DNA for the CDR3 is TGTGCCAGCAATCCGTTGGGGGCTGGGTATAATTCACCCCTCCACTTT. Protein sequence: CASNPLGAGYNSPLHF.

In this sample, this clone turned up once. The chain uses TRBV2 and TRBJ2-3; the match to TRBD2 covers 11 bases. There are 16 residues in the CDR3. The germline gives CDR1 SNHLY, CDR2 FYNNEI. Trimming took 2 bases from V and 4 from J; bases not matched to a gene: 5. The CDR3 coding sequence is TGTGCCAGCAGTGAATCCCTAGCGGGGGGTGCAGATACGCAGTATTTT. It specifies CASSESLAGGADTQYF.

This chain connects TRBV18 to TRBJ2-6; D is uncertain. This CDR3 is built from 12 residues. CDR1 is KGHSH, CDR2 LQKENI, per germline. Trimming took off 3 bases at V and 5 bases at J, with 2 bases between the two ends. The chain's CDR3 is CASSPRANVLTF. The CDR3 DNA sequence: TGTGCCAGCTCACCCCGGGCCAACGTCCTGACTTTC. Full variable domain (missing parts from reference TRBV18 and TRBJ2-6): NAGVMQNPRHLVRRRGQEARLRCSPMKGHSHVYWYRQLPEEGLKFMVYLQKENIIDESGMPKERFSAEFPKEGPSILRIQQVVRGDSAAYFCASSPRANVLTFGAGSRLTVL.

This chain connects TRBV7-2 to TRBJ2-3; D is tentatively TRBD1 or TRBD2 (5 bases each). Germline-derived CDR1 and CDR2 are SGHTA and FQGNSA. The CDR3 spans 14 residues. V lost 5 bases and J lost 2, with 11 bases in between. CDR3 amino acids: CASSGGPLTDTQYF. The CDR3 region has the DNA TGTGCCAGCAGCGGGGGACCTCTCACAGATACGCAGTATTTT.

The chain couples TRBV10-1 to TRBJ2-3, with a weak D call TRBD1 (5 bases). The V and J ends lost 4 bases and 2 bases respectively, with 10 bases between them. The CDR3 extends over 14 amino acids. Germline CDR1 is WNHNN and CDR2 is SYGVQD (reference sequence). DNA of the CDR3: TGCGCCAGCAGTGGGGGCCTCGCCACAGATACGCAGTATTTT. Translated: CASSGGLATDTQYF.

The V and J genes are TRBV5-1 and TRBJ2-1; a weak D match, TRBD2 (6 bases). Germline V lookup: CDR1 SGHRS, CDR2 YFSETQ. Between the trimmed V and J ends, which lost 0 bases and 6 bases, there was a span of 10 bases. There are 14 residues in the CDR3. CDR3 protein: CASSLGGSGNEQFF. The CDR3 nucleotides are TGCGCCAGCAGCTTGGGTGGTAGCGGCAATGAGCAGTTCTTC.

As for this clone: The sample has other DNA sequences that encode this CDR3 too. The chain employs TRBV9 and TRBJ1-4, with 10 bases that match TRBD1. The CDR3 has 16 amino acids. V was clipped by 0 bases and J by 6 bases; unmatched bases: 5. Germline V gene sequence: CDR1 SGDLS, CDR2 YYNGEE. The CDR3: CASSVGDRGLYEKLFF. The CDR3 region has the DNA TGTGCCAGCAGCGTAGGGGACAGGGGTTTGTATGAAAAACTGTTTTTT.

There are a few counts of this clone. This chain links TRBV13 with TRBJ1-1, with D possibly TRBD1 on 6 matching bases. The CDR3 sequence is 17 residues long. Between the trimmed V and J ends, which lost 4 bases and 4 bases, there was a span of 22 bases. Germline V gene lookup returns CDR1 PRHDT and CDR2 FYEKMQ (reference sequence). The CDR3 DNA sequence: TGTGCCAGCAGCTCCTCCCACCGCCGACAGGTAGGCACTGAAGCTTTCTTT. Translating it yields CASSSSHRRQVGTEAFF.

V usage is TRBV2 and J usage is TRBJ2-3, with D unclear. The CDR3 is made up of 13 amino acids. V was pared by 6 bases and J by 0 bases, with 7 bases between. In germline, CDR1 is SNHLY, CDR2 FYNNEI. CDR3 nucleotide sequence: TGTGCCAGCAGGGCAATTAGCACAGATACGCAGTATTTT. It codes for CASRAISTDTQYF.

The V call is TRBV18, the J call TRBJ2-1, with TRBD1 matching 7 bases. This CDR3 has 12 amino acids. V lost 5 bases to trimming and J lost 7 bases; unmatched junction nucleotides: 2. Germline V gene sequence: CDR1 KGHSH, CDR2 LQKENI. CDR3 DNA sequence: TGTGCCAGCTCATCAGGGGGAAATGAGCAGTTCTTC. It translates to CASSSGGNEQFF.

The chain uses TRBV28 and TRBJ1-4; 7 nucleotides align to TRBD1. V trimming: 3 bases; J trimming: 8 bases; junction bases outside the gene matches: 9. The CDR3 sequence is 15 residues long. Germline V gene lookup returns CDR1 MDHEN and CDR2 SYDVKM. DNA of the CDR3: TGTGCCAGCAGTTTGGCACAGGGGTTGGAAGAAAAACTGTTTTTT. Translated: CASSLAQGLEEKLFF. The whole variable domain, filled in from reference TRBV28 and TRBJ1-4, reads DVKVTQSSRYLVKRTGEKVFLECVQDMDHENMFWYRQDPGLGLRLIYFSYDVKMKEKGDIPEGYSVSREKKERFSLILESASTNQTSMYLCASSLAQGLEEKLFFGSGTQLSVL.

V gene TRBV10-1 combines with J gene TRBJ2-1; D remains unclear. Trimming removed 2 bases at V and 0 bases at J, with 8 bases between. This CDR3 has 15 residues. Germline assignment: CDR1 WNHNN and CDR2 SYGVQD (reference sequence). The CDR3 loop is CASSETISSYNEQFF. The CDR3 coding sequence is TGCGCCAGCAGTGAGACTATCTCCTCCTACAATGAGCAGTTCTTC.